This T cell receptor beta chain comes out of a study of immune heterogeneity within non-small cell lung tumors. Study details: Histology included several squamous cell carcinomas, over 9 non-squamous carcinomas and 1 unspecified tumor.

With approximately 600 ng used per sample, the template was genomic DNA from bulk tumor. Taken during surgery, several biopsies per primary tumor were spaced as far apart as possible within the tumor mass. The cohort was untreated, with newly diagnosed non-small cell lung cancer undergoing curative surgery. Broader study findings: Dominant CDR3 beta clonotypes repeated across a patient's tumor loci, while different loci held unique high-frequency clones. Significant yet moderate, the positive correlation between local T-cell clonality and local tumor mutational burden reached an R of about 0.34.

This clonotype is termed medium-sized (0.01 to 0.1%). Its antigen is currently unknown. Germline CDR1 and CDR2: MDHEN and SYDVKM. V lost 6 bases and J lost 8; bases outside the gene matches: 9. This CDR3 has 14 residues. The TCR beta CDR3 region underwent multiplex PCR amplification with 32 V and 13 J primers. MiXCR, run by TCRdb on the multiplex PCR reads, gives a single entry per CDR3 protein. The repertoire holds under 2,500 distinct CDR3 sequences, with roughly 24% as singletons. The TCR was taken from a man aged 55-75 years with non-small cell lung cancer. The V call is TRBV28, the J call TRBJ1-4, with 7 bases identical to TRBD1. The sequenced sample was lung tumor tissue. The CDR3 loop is CASRITGAGEKLFF. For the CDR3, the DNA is TGTGCCAGCAGGATTACAGGGGCTGGGGAAAAACTGTTTTTT. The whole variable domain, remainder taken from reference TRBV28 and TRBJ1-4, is DVKVTQSSRYLVKRTGEKVFLECVQDMDHENMFWYRQDPGLGLRLIYFSYDVKMKEKGDIPEGYSVSREKKERFSLILESASTNQTSMYLCASRITGAGEKLFFGSGTQLSVL.